One sample yielded the 16 T cell receptor beta chains listed below, sequenced in a study of cytomegalovirus exposure and HLA in healthy donors. The PCR contained 60 Vbeta and 13 Jbeta primers. Clones were sequenced by immunoSEQ multiplex PCR, and TCRdb holds only the in-frame ones, with some missing. The sample lists 250,000 or so clones, around 90% seen once, with about 1.5% in the top ten. Material for sequencing was PBMCs. These receptor sequences come from a girl aged 2 to 10 in good health and CMV-seronegative.

The V call is TRBV6-1, the J call TRBJ1-6; D uncertain. The V and J ends lost 0 bases and 9 bases respectively, with 15 bases between them. In germline, CDR1 is MNHNS, CDR2 SASEGT. There are 16 residues in the CDR3. CDR3 in amino acids: CASSEARGSGISPLHF. Here the CDR3 DNA reads TGTGCCAGCAGTGAAGCGCGAGGGTCCGGAATTTCACCCCTCCACTTT.

The chain has TRBV30 and TRBJ1-4, with D tentatively TRBD1 (6 bases). The CDR3 contains 13 residues. CDR1 GTSNPN and CDR2 SVGIG come from the germline V gene (reference sequence). The V end lost 5 bases, the J end lost 6 bases, and 13 bases lay between the germline ends. The CDR3 spells CAWAQGADEKLFF. The CDR3, as DNA: TGTGCCTGGGCACAGGGAGCGGATGAAAAACTGTTTTTT.

The gene calls are TRBV6-5 and TRBJ2-7, with 7 positions matching TRBD1. V gave up 2 bases and J gave up 4 bases; unmatched junction bases: 2. This CDR3 is 13 amino acids long. CDR1 and CDR2 (germline): MNHEY, SVGAGI. DNA for the CDR3: TGTGCCAGCAGTTACCTGGGACAGTACGAGCAGTACTTC. This encodes CASSYLGQYEQYF.

The V call is TRBV19, the J call TRBJ2-2; D ambiguous. Trimming pared 6 bases from V and 4 bases from J, leaving 6 bases between. Germline V gives CDR1 LNHDA, CDR2 SQIVND (reference sequence). The CDR3 has 12 amino acids. CDR3 sequence reads: CASRRPTGELFF. The DNA for the CDR3 is TGTGCCAGTAGGAGGCCCACCGGGGAGCTGTTTTTT.

The V gene is TRBV6-6, the J gene TRBJ1-1, with TRBD1 identical over 8 bases. Germline V CDR1 and CDR2: MNHNY, SVGAGI (reference sequence). CDR3 length equals 15 residues. Germline trimming cut 6 bases from V and 1 base from J; bases unmatched to any gene: 7. The CDR3 sequence is CASRDRGIGNTEAFF. CDR3 bases: TGTGCCAGCAGAGACAGGGGAATTGGGAACACTGAAGCTTTCTTT.

The chain employs TRBV5-1 and TRBJ2-3; TRBD2 aligns across 8 bases. CDR3 size: 16 residues. Losses at the gene ends were 4 bases for V and 3 bases for J; bases not matched to a gene: 10. Germline V gives CDR1 SGHRS, CDR2 YFSETQ. The CDR3 bases are TGCGCCAGCAGCCCCGGGGTCGGGAGGGGGACAGATACGCAGTATTTT. Protein product: CASSPGVGRGTDTQYF. The full variable domain, completed using reference TRBV5-1 and TRBJ2-3, is KAGVTQTPRYLIKTRGQQVTLSCSPISGHRSVSWYQQTPGQGLQFLFEYFSETQRNKGNFPGRFSGRQFSNSRSEMNVSTLELGDSALYLCASSPGVGRGTDTQYFGPGTRLTVL.

J is TRBJ2-7 and V is TRBV4-1, with D possibly being TRBD2 (5 bases). The CDR3 covers 14 residues. Germline CDR1 and CDR2: MGHRA and YSYEKL. V gave up 5 bases and J gave up 0 bases, with 11 bases separating them. CDR3 coding DNA: TGCGCCAGCAGCGCGGGTCTGAGCTCCTACGAGCAGTACTTC. It translates to CASSAGLSSYEQYF.

This chain uses TRBV27 with TRBJ2-2; TRBD2 aligns across 7 bases. Losses at the gene ends were 7 bases for V and 6 bases for J; bases not matched to a gene: 14. CDR3 length: 16 residues. Per the germline V gene, CDR1 is MNHEY and CDR2 is SMNVEV (reference sequence). The CDR3 DNA sequence: TGTGCCAGCACAAAAGCCGGACTAGTCCGAGCCGGGGAGCTGTTTTTT. This gives the protein CASTKAGLVRAGELFF.

V usage is TRBV19 and J usage is TRBJ2-7, with 7 bases fitting TRBD1. CDR1 is LNHDA, CDR2 SQIVND, per germline (reference sequence). The trim removed 5 bases at V and 2 bases at J, leaving 12 bases unmatched. The CDR3 runs 16 residues. This chain's CDR3 is CASSPHVGDSTYEQYF. The DNA of the CDR3 is TGTGCCAGTAGTCCACACGTGGGGGACAGCACCTACGAGCAGTACTTC.

CDR3 bases: TGCAGCGCCCAGGGACAGCGCTACGAGCAGTACTTC. The encoded protein is CSAQGQRYEQYF. The V gene is TRBV29-1, the J gene TRBJ2-5; 7 nucleotides match TRBD1. The end of the DNA fits TRBJ2-7 better, so the J call may be wrong. The CDR3 totals 12 residues. Germline V gene lookup returns CDR1 SQVTM and CDR2 ANQGSEA.

The genes are TRBV6-9 and TRBJ2-5; possible D gene TRBD2, 7 bases. In germline, CDR1 is MNHGY, CDR2 SVAAGI. V was pared by 4 bases and J by 4 bases, with 10 bases between. The CDR3 runs 13 residues. The CDR3 region has the DNA TGTGCCAGCAGTTGGAGGGGGGGAGAGACCCAGTACTTC. It specifies CASSWRGGETQYF.

The CDR3 loop is CASSLAGGSYEQYF. The CDR3 coding sequence is TGTGCCAGCAGTCTAGCGGGGGGGAGCTACGAGCAGTACTTC. The chain uses TRBV9 and TRBJ2-7, with 12 bases fitting TRBD2. Germline V gives CDR1 SGDLS, CDR2 YYNGEE. V shed 5 bases, J shed 3 bases, and the junction held 3 bases outside the gene matches. CDR3 length: 14 residues.

This clone appeared once. J is TRBJ2-1 and V is TRBV9, with a possible D match to TRBD2 (6 bases). The germline gives CDR1 SGDLS, CDR2 YYNGEE. CDR3 size: 14 residues. The V end was cut by 2 bases, the J end by 5 bases, with 11 bases between. The CDR3 region is CASSVGTQHNEQFF. CDR3 in DNA: TGTGCCAGCAGCGTCGGGACTCAACACAATGAGCAGTTCTTC.

The V gene is TRBV13, the J gene TRBJ2-3, with 9 bases identical to TRBD2. The V gene end was trimmed by 6 bases and the J gene end by 3 bases; junction bases not matched to a gene: 4. This CDR3 is 14 amino acids long. Germline CDR1 PRHDT, CDR2 FYEKMQ (reference sequence). The CDR3 nucleotides are TGTGCCAGCAGTTCTACTAGCGGGACAGATACGCAGTATTTT. It codes for CASSSTSGTDTQYF.

The chain carries TRBV28 and TRBJ1-2; D is possibly TRBD1 (6 bases). In germline, CDR1 is MDHEN, CDR2 SYDVKM. This CDR3 has 12 residues. V lost 7 bases to trimming and J lost 6 bases, with 12 bases between them. CDR3 amino acids: CASKWGGDGYTF. The CDR3 coding sequence is TGTGCCAGCAAGTGGGGGGGCGATGGCTACACCTTC.

The chain recombines TRBV18 with TRBJ2-1; D ambiguous. Germline CDR1 is KGHSH and CDR2 is LQKENI. Deletions cut 3 bases from V and 6 bases from J, with 6 bases between. There are 12 residues in the CDR3. Here the CDR3 DNA reads TGTGCCAGCTCACCTAGTCGCAATGAGCAGTTCTTC. Its protein is CASSPSRNEQFF.